Detailed here is one T cell receptor (beta chain). The antigen is undetermined. The CDR3 runs to 17 residues. With 1 base clipped from V and 2 bases from J, the junction kept 3 bases outside the gene matches. Germline CDR1 is LGHNA and CDR2 is YNFKEQ. These data come from a study of Tregs in tolerant kidney transplant recipients. TCRdb's copy holds only in-frame clones and misses some; the assay was immunoSEQ multiplex PCR. The profile shows about 120,000 clones, roughly nine tenths of them singletons. Study-wide findings and caveats: Few patients were studied, so findings need validation in larger groups.

The source material was CD4+ T cells from blood. This sequence was found in a human donor in good health. The rearrangement links TRBV4-2 to TRBJ2-7, with 15 bases lining up with TRBD2. CDR3 loop: CASSQVGLAGGAYEQYF. CDR3 bases: TGTGCCAGCAGCCAAGTGGGACTAGCGGGGGGAGCCTACGAGCAGTACTTC.